The T cell receptor beta chain described here comes from a study of Graves' ophthalmopathy and Graves' hyperthyroidism. As the starting material, roughly 9.8 ml of fresh peripheral blood yielded the PBMCs. From RNA, the CDR3 regions of TCR beta chains were amplified and sequenced. The workflow started with a first-round RT-PCR run with HTBI primers and then moved on to a second-round multiplex PCR. TCRdb independently ran MiXCR on the multiplex PCR reads; one entry per CDR3 protein. The sample carries 170,000 or so distinct CDR3 sequences, more than 30% recorded once. The sample comprised peripheral blood. The sequence came from a woman aged 40 to 55 with Graves' ophthalmopathy.

The CDR3 protein is CSVALDTLNTEAFF. The CDR3 DNA reads as TGCAGCGTTGCTCTGGACACCCTGAACACTGAAGCTTTCTTT. The gene calls are TRBV29-1 and TRBJ1-1; D is possibly TRBD1 (5 bases). This CDR3 spans 14 amino acids. The V gene lost 4 bases and the J gene lost 0 bases, with 12 bases spanning the gap. Germline-derived CDR1 and CDR2 are SQVTM and ANQGSEA.